Listed below are T cell receptor beta chains from one sample, sequenced in a study of T-cell memory formation after mild COVID-19. TCRdb re-analysed the 5' RACE reads in MiXCR, keeping a single row per CDR3 protein. Among some 130,000 distinct CDR3 sequences listed, 16% were seen once. The sample comprised PBMCs or a T cell subset sorted from them (not recorded which). Receptors were obtained from an adult woman who had mild COVID-19 (a few samples of this study predate the infection). Cell type and time point are not known. Each CDR3 is given with its conserved first and last residue. The D gene is left open where the match is weak. Expanded clones get a size class; other rows say once, few or many, or leave the size out.

j_gene: TRBJ2-1; d_gene: TRBD2; len: 16; abundance: NA; v_gene: TRBV29-1; CDR3aa: CSVGGVAGNSYNEQFF; CDR3nt: TGCAGCGTGGGGGGTGTAGCGGGAAACTCCTACAATGAGCAGTTCTTC
j_gene: TRBJ2-3; d_gene: TRBD1; len: 15; abundance: few; v_gene: TRBV27; CDR3aa: CASSPRTGLTDTQYF; CDR3nt: TGTGCCAGCAGCCCCCGGACAGGGTTGACAGATACGCAGTATTTT
j_gene: TRBJ2-2; d_gene: TRBD2; len: 16; abundance: few; v_gene: TRBV4-1; CDR3aa: CASSQRTRSGAGELFF; CDR3nt: TGCGCCAGCAGCCAACGGACTAGAAGTGGGGCCGGGGAGCTGTTTTTT
j_gene: TRBJ2-7; d_gene: NA; len: 15; abundance: many; v_gene: TRBV29-1; CDR3aa: CSVVAPTGSPYEQYF; CDR3nt: TGCAGCGTTGTCGCCCCGACAGGAAGCCCCTACGAGCAGTACTTC
j_gene: TRBJ2-1; d_gene: TRBD2; len: 17; abundance: few; v_gene: TRBV5-1; CDR3aa: CASSTSPLAGPYNEQFF; CDR3nt: TGCGCCAGCAGCACCTCCCCACTAGCGGGTCCCTACAATGAGCAGTTCTTC
j_gene: TRBJ2-7; d_gene: NA; len: 16; abundance: NA; v_gene: TRBV7-9; CDR3aa: CASSSNQGTEVYEQYF; CDR3nt: TGTGCCAGCAGCTCCAACCAAGGGACGGAGGTCTACGAGCAGTACTTC
j_gene: TRBJ1-2; d_gene: NA; len: 16; abundance: NA; v_gene: TRBV9; CDR3aa: CASSPTPGGKGYGYTF; CDR3nt: TGTGCCAGCAGCCCTACCCCCGGGGGCAAGGGCTATGGCTACACCTTC
j_gene: TRBJ1-1; d_gene: NA; len: 14; abundance: NA; v_gene: TRBV3-1; CDR3aa: CASSQDRMNTEAFF; CDR3nt: TGTGCCAGCAGCCAAGACAGAATGAACACTGAAGCTTTCTTT
j_gene: TRBJ2-3; d_gene: NA; len: 15; abundance: NA; v_gene: TRBV7-9; CDR3aa: CASSLGFQGLDTQYF; CDR3nt: TGTGCCAGCAGCTTAGGGTTTCAGGGGCTAGATACGCAGTATTTT
j_gene: TRBJ2-3; d_gene: NA; len: 14; abundance: NA; v_gene: TRBV7-3; CDR3aa: CASSSIQGSDTQYF; CDR3nt: TGTGCCAGCAGCTCAATACAAGGGTCAGATACGCAGTATTTT
j_gene: TRBJ2-5; d_gene: NA; len: 11; abundance: NA; v_gene: TRBV6-5; CDR3aa: CASSYVETQYF; CDR3nt: TGTGCCAGCAGTTACGTGGAGACCCAGTACTTC
j_gene: TRBJ2-2; d_gene: NA; len: 15; abundance: few; v_gene: TRBV7-9; CDR3aa: CASSHTVRGTGELFF; CDR3nt: TGTGCCAGCAGCCACACAGTAAGGGGCACCGGGGAGCTGTTTTTT
j_gene: TRBJ1-2; d_gene: TRBD1; len: 14; abundance: few; v_gene: TRBV10-3; CDR3aa: CAISDPTGAGGYTF; CDR3nt: TGTGCCATCAGTGACCCGACAGGGGCGGGTGGCTACACCTTC
j_gene: TRBJ1-2; d_gene: TRBD1; len: 19; abundance: few; v_gene: TRBV5-4; CDR3aa: CASSLDWRDQGAANYGYTF; CDR3nt: TGTGCCAGCAGCTTGGATTGGAGGGACCAGGGGGCGGCTAACTATGGCTACACCTTC
j_gene: TRBJ2-6; d_gene: TRBD1; len: 20; abundance: NA; v_gene: TRBV2; CDR3aa: CASSGPYVDRRLRRANVLTF; CDR3nt: TGTGCCAGCAGTGGCCCTTACGTGGACAGGCGATTGAGGAGGGCCAACGTCCTGACTTTC
j_gene: TRBJ1-5; d_gene: NA; len: 18; abundance: NA; v_gene: TRBV6-6; CDR3aa: CASSYTILRGEGGQPQHF; CDR3nt: TGTGCCAGCAGTTACACGATACTCAGGGGAGAAGGGGGTCAGCCCCAGCATTTT
j_gene: TRBJ2-5; d_gene: NA; len: 15; abundance: NA; v_gene: TRBV27; CDR3aa: CASSPRSYGQETQYF; CDR3nt: TGTGCCAGCAGTCCCCGGAGTTATGGGCAGGAGACCCAGTACTTC
j_gene: TRBJ2-7; d_gene: TRBD1; len: 16; abundance: few; v_gene: TRBV5-6; CDR3aa: CASSLAGQGAPYEQYF; CDR3nt: TGTGCCAGCAGCTTGGCGGGTCAGGGGGCCCCCTACGAGCAGTACTTC
j_gene: TRBJ1-1; d_gene: NA; len: 14; abundance: NA; v_gene: TRBV27; CDR3aa: CASSSVTGYTEAFF; CDR3nt: TGTGCCAGCAGTTCCGTGACAGGATATACTGAAGCTTTCTTT
j_gene: TRBJ1-6; d_gene: NA; len: 15; abundance: few; v_gene: TRBV20-1; CDR3aa: CSAATLAGESSPLHF; CDR3nt: TGCAGTGCCGCTACTTTGGCAGGGGAGAGTTCACCCCTCCACTTT
j_gene: TRBJ2-5; d_gene: NA; len: 14; abundance: few; v_gene: TRBV9; CDR3aa: CASSVGLNQETQYF; CDR3nt: TGTGCCAGCAGCGTGGGACTGAACCAAGAGACCCAGTACTTC
j_gene: TRBJ1-1; d_gene: TRBD1; len: 17; abundance: few; v_gene: TRBV7-9; CDR3aa: CASSLATTGRSNTEAFF; CDR3nt: TGTGCCAGCAGCTTAGCTACGACAGGGAGGTCGAACACTGAAGCTTTCTTT
j_gene: TRBJ2-1; d_gene: NA; len: 13; abundance: few; v_gene: TRBV7-3; CDR3aa: CASRTTPGNEQFF; CDR3nt: TGTGCCAGCAGAACAACGCCGGGGAATGAGCAGTTCTTC
j_gene: TRBJ2-1; d_gene: NA; len: 14; abundance: few; v_gene: TRBV5-1; CDR3aa: CASSFPSTYNEQFF; CDR3nt: TGCGCCAGCAGCTTCCCTTCTACCTACAATGAGCAGTTCTTC
j_gene: TRBJ2-5; d_gene: NA; len: 15; abundance: many; v_gene: TRBV12-3/TRBV12-4; CDR3aa: CASSFFLSFQETQYF; CDR3nt: TGTGCCAGCAGTTTCTTCCTAAGCTTTCAAGAGACCCAGTACTTC
j_gene: TRBJ2-7; d_gene: NA; len: 14; abundance: NA; v_gene: TRBV4-2; CDR3aa: CASSQEPGTYEQYF; CDR3nt: TGTGCCAGCAGCCAAGAACCGGGAACCTACGAGCAGTACTTC
j_gene: TRBJ2-2; d_gene: TRBD2; len: 17; abundance: NA; v_gene: TRBV20-1; CDR3aa: CSARKASGGADTGELFF; CDR3nt: TGCAGTGCTAGAAAGGCTAGCGGGGGGGCCGACACCGGGGAGCTGTTTTTT
j_gene: TRBJ2-1; d_gene: NA; len: 12; abundance: NA; v_gene: TRBV7-9; CDR3aa: CGAGRLYNEQFF; CDR3nt: TGTGGGGCCGGGCGGTTATACAATGAGCAGTTCTTC
j_gene: TRBJ2-7; d_gene: TRBD1; len: 14; abundance: many; v_gene: TRBV20-1; CDR3aa: CSATVGTGNLEQYF; CDR3nt: TGCAGTGCTACTGTAGGGACAGGGAATCTCGAGCAGTACTTC
j_gene: TRBJ2-7; d_gene: NA; len: 14; abundance: NA; v_gene: TRBV5-1; CDR3aa: CASSWGPSSYEQYF; CDR3nt: TGCGCCAGCAGCTGGGGGCCGTCAAGCTACGAGCAGTACTTC
j_gene: TRBJ1-5; d_gene: NA; len: 15; abundance: few; v_gene: TRBV12-3/TRBV12-4; CDR3aa: CASSLGGSSNQPQHF; CDR3nt: TGTGCCAGCAGTTTAGGGGGGAGTAGCAATCAGCCCCAGCATTTT
j_gene: TRBJ1-2; d_gene: NA; len: 16; abundance: few; v_gene: TRBV7-8; CDR3aa: CASSLAIQVKDYGYTF; CDR3nt: TGTGCCAGCAGCTTAGCAATCCAGGTGAAGGACTATGGCTACACCTTC
j_gene: TRBJ2-2; d_gene: NA; len: 20; abundance: NA; v_gene: TRBV7-3; CDR3aa: CASSLGGLRDKTSNTGELFF; CDR3nt: TGTGCCAGCAGCTTGGGCGGATTGCGGGACAAGACCTCTAACACCGGGGAGCTGTTTTTT
j_gene: TRBJ2-1; d_gene: TRBD2; len: 17; abundance: NA; v_gene: TRBV18; CDR3aa: CASSPPWTSEDYNEQFF; CDR3nt: TGTGCCAGCTCACCACCTTGGACTAGCGAGGACTACAATGAGCAGTTCTTC
j_gene: TRBJ1-1; d_gene: TRBD1; len: 15; abundance: NA; v_gene: TRBV2; CDR3aa: CASLEWGGGSVEAFF; CDR3nt: TGTGCCAGCCTAGAGTGGGGAGGGGGCTCTGTTGAAGCTTTCTTT
j_gene: TRBJ2-7; d_gene: NA; len: 14; abundance: few; v_gene: TRBV7-9; CDR3aa: CASSVRTGSYEQYF; CDR3nt: TGTGCCAGCAGCGTACGGACGGGTTCCTACGAGCAGTACTTC
j_gene: TRBJ1-2; d_gene: NA; len: 13; abundance: few; v_gene: TRBV4-3; CDR3aa: CASSQGRDYGYTF; CDR3nt: TGCGCCAGCAGCCAGGGAAGGGACTATGGCTACACCTTC
j_gene: TRBJ2-7; d_gene: NA; len: 14; abundance: NA; v_gene: TRBV7-9; CDR3aa: CASSLKSATYEQYF; CDR3nt: TGTGCCAGCAGCTTAAAGTCCGCTACCTACGAGCAGTACTTC
j_gene: TRBJ1-2; d_gene: TRBD1; len: 16; abundance: few; v_gene: TRBV7-9; CDR3aa: CASSLALTGVTYGYTF; CDR3nt: TGTGCCAGCAGCTTAGCGTTGACAGGGGTAACGTATGGCTACACCTTC
j_gene: TRBJ1-1; d_gene: NA; len: 14; abundance: NA; v_gene: TRBV12-3/TRBV12-4; CDR3aa: CASTLGTMNTEAFF; CDR3nt: TGTGCCAGCACCTTGGGGACAATGAACACTGAAGCTTTCTTT
j_gene: TRBJ2-7; d_gene: NA; len: 16; abundance: NA; v_gene: TRBV19; CDR3aa: CASSIALRGISYEQYF; CDR3nt: TGTGCCAGTAGTATTGCCCTCCGGGGGATCTCCTACGAGCAGTACTTC
j_gene: TRBJ2-5; d_gene: NA; len: 17; abundance: NA; v_gene: TRBV4-3; CDR3aa: CASSESWVGVSEETQYF; CDR3nt: TGCGCCAGCAGCGAATCTTGGGTGGGAGTAAGCGAGGAGACCCAGTACTTC
j_gene: TRBJ2-7; d_gene: TRBD1; len: 16; abundance: few; v_gene: TRBV5-1; CDR3aa: CASSRSDRGTPYEQYF; CDR3nt: TGCGCCAGCAGCCGATCGGACAGGGGGACCCCCTACGAGCAGTACTTC
j_gene: TRBJ1-1; d_gene: NA; len: 15; abundance: few; v_gene: TRBV4-1; CDR3aa: CASSHEGGWNTEAFF; CDR3nt: TGCGCCAGCAGCCATGAGGGGGGGTGGAACACTGAAGCTTTCTTT
j_gene: TRBJ2-4; d_gene: TRBD2; len: 17; abundance: few; v_gene: TRBV6-2/TRBV6-3; CDR3aa: CASSYRPSGGAKNIQYF; CDR3nt: TGTGCCAGCAGTTACCGTCCTAGCGGGGGAGCCAAAAACATTCAGTACTTC
j_gene: TRBJ2-5; d_gene: TRBD2; len: 18; abundance: few; v_gene: TRBV20-1; CDR3aa: CSARAQPGVAGSLETQYF; CDR3nt: TGCAGTGCTAGAGCGCAACCGGGGGTAGCGGGAAGTTTGGAGACCCAGTACTTC
j_gene: TRBJ2-3; d_gene: NA; len: 14; abundance: NA; v_gene: TRBV24-1; CDR3aa: CATSDFYGRNTQYF; CDR3nt: TGTGCCACCAGTGATTTCTACGGGCGGAATACGCAGTATTTT
j_gene: TRBJ1-1; d_gene: TRBD1; len: 18; abundance: NA; v_gene: TRBV9; CDR3aa: CASSDPGTGVWGNTEAFF; CDR3nt: TGTGCCAGCAGCGACCCCGGGACAGGGGTGTGGGGGAACACTGAAGCTTTCTTT
j_gene: TRBJ2-7; d_gene: TRBD1; len: 15; abundance: NA; v_gene: TRBV5-1; CDR3aa: CASTRDSPLIYEQYF; CDR3nt: TGCGCCAGCACCAGGGACAGCCCCCTTATCTACGAGCAGTACTTC
j_gene: TRBJ2-7; d_gene: NA; len: 17; abundance: NA; v_gene: TRBV21-1; CDR3aa: CASSKAPPSGNRNEQYF; CDR3nt: TGTGCCAGCAGCAAAGCCCCCCCTAGCGGAAATAGAAACGAGCAGTACTTC
j_gene: TRBJ2-7; d_gene: NA; len: 20; abundance: NA; v_gene: TRBV6-5; CDR3aa: CASSYGTYTANQNYPREQYF; CDR3nt: TGTGCCAGCAGTTACGGGACCTATACGGCGAACCAGAATTACCCACGCGAGCAGTACTTC
j_gene: TRBJ2-1; d_gene: NA; len: 11; abundance: NA; v_gene: TRBV5-4; CDR3aa: CASSSTGKQFF; CDR3nt: TGTGCCAGCAGCTCAACAGGGAAGCAGTTCTTC
j_gene: TRBJ2-1; d_gene: NA; len: 13; abundance: few; v_gene: TRBV3-1; CDR3aa: CASSQETRQAQFF; CDR3nt: TGTGCCAGCAGCCAAGAAACGAGGCAGGCCCAGTTCTTC
j_gene: TRBJ2-7; d_gene: NA; len: 14; abundance: NA; v_gene: TRBV7-2; CDR3aa: CASSSFRAQYEQYF; CDR3nt: TGTGCCAGCAGCTCGTTTAGGGCCCAATACGAGCAGTACTTC
j_gene: TRBJ2-6; d_gene: NA; len: 14; abundance: few; v_gene: TRBV20-1; CDR3aa: CSAFTGPGANVLTF; CDR3nt: TGCAGTGCCTTTACAGGACCTGGGGCCAACGTCCTGACTTTC